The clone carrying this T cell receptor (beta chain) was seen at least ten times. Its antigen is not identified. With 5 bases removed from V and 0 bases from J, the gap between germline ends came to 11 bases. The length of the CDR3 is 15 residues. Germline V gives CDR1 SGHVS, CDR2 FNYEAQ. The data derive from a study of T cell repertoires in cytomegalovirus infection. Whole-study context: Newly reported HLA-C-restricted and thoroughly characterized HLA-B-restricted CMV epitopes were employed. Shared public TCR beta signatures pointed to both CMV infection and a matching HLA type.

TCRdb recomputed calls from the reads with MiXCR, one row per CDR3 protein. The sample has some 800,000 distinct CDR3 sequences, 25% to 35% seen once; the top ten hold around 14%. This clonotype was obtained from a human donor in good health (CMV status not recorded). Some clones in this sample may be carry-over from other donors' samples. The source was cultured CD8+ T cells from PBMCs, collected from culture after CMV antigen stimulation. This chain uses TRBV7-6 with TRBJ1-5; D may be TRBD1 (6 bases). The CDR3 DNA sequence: TGTGCCAGCAGCAAAGGACAGTATAGCAATCAGCCCCAGCATTTT. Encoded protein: CASSKGQYSNQPQHF.